Listed below are T cell receptor beta chains from one sample, sequenced in a study of blood T cell repertoires in COVID-19. Repertoires were generated with immunoSEQ multiplex PCR, while TCRdb's copy carries only in-frame clones and drops some. The sample lists about 68,000 clones, around 86% occurring once. Specimen: peripheral blood. These receptors were taken from a man aged 30-40 years with acute or convalescent COVID-19. The CDR3 runs from the conserved cysteine through the conserved F or W. Fields, in order: J gene, V gene, clone size, D gene, CDR3 protein, CDR3 DNA. The D gene is left open where the match is weak. Some rows have no size entry. The others give once, few or many, or a class for an expanded clone.

>TRBJ2-5|TRBV7-3|-|-
CASSQDRQETQYF
TGTGCCAGCAGCCAAGACAGGCAAGAGACCCAGTACTTC
>TRBJ2-1|TRBV14|-|TRBD2
CASSQVHGRAIPVGEQFF
TGTGCCAGCAGCCAAGTCCATGGGAGGGCCATTCCAGTGGGAGAGCAGTTCTTC
>TRBJ2-6|TRBV27|-|TRBD1
CASRTGTGANVLTF
TGTGCCAGCCGGACAGGGACTGGGGCCAACGTCCTGACTTTC
>TRBJ2-1|TRBV6-5|-|-
CASAAGLSYNEQFF
TGTGCCAGCGCAGCGGGCCTATCCTACAATGAGCAGTTCTTC
>TRBJ2-4|TRBV5-5|-|TRBD1
CASSVQGAGKNIQYF
TGTGCCAGCAGCGTACAGGGGGCCGGCAAAAACATTCAGTACTTC
>TRBJ1-2|TRBV10-3|-|-
CATAGRLLYGYTF
TGTGCCACCGCAGGTCGGCTTCTCTATGGCTACACCTTC
>TRBJ2-7|TRBV5-4|few|-
CASSLAGSGSYEQYF
TGTGCCAGCAGCTTGGCTGGTAGCGGCTCCTACGAGCAGTACTTC
>TRBJ1-1|TRBV6-6|-|TRBD1
CASRRPGQGRTEAFF
TGTGCCAGCAGACGCCCGGGACAGGGGCGCACTGAAGCTTTCTTT
>TRBJ1-2|TRBV6-5|-|-
CASRAGQAGYGYTF
TGTGCCAGCCGGGCAGGCCAAGCGGGGTATGGCTACACCTTC
>TRBJ1-1|TRBV29-1|few|-
CSVGRDTEAFF
TGCAGCGTTGGCAGGGACACTGAAGCTTTCTTT
>TRBJ2-2|TRBV2|-|-
CASRGTAGWELFF
TGTGCCAGCAGGGGTACAGCGGGCTGGGAGCTGTTTTTT
>TRBJ2-2|TRBV13|medium-sized|-
CASSLQGFTGELFF
TGTGCCAGCAGCTTACAGGGGTTCACCGGGGAGCTGTTTTTT
>TRBJ2-7|TRBV19|-|TRBD2
CASSIESAGARNEQYF
TGTGCCAGTAGTATAGAATCAGCGGGAGCACGTAACGAGCAGTACTTC
>TRBJ1-1|TRBV28|few|-
CASSSGTLKPAFF
TGTGCCAGCAGTTCGGGGACTTTGAAACCAGCTTTCTTT
>TRBJ1-4|TRBV9|-|-
CASSTRGLLSGGTNEKLFF
TGTGCCAGCAGCACGAGAGGTCTCCTCTCCGGGGGAACTAATGAAAAACTGTTTTTT
>TRBJ1-1|TRBV7-9|-|-
CASSPGHLKEAFF
TGTGCCAGCAGCCCCGGACATCTCAAGGAAGCTTTCTTT
>TRBJ2-3|TRBV7-2|-|-
CASSKEGGRITDTQYF
TGTGCCAGCAGCAAAGAGGGCGGGCGGATCACAGATACGCAGTATTTT
>TRBJ2-7|TRBV7-2|-|TRBD2
CASSQLAAYEQYF
TGTGCCAGCAGCCAACTAGCGGCGTACGAGCAGTACTTC
>TRBJ2-3|TRBV7-9|few|-
CASSPVADTQYF
TGTGCCAGCAGCCCAGTGGCAGATACGCAGTATTTT
>TRBJ1-1|TRBV5-4|-|TRBD1
CASSLGDRGDEAFF
TGTGCCAGCAGCTTGGGAGACAGGGGGGATGAAGCTTTCTTT
>TRBJ1-4|TRBV5-1|-|-
CASSLGDSANEKLFF
TGCGCCAGCAGCTTGGGCGACAGCGCTAATGAAAAACTGTTTTTT
>TRBJ2-7|TRBV19|-|-
CASSSLPGVSSYEQYF
TGTGCCAGTAGTTCCCTTCCGGGGGTGAGCTCCTACGAGCAGTACTTC
>TRBJ1-1|TRBV6-6|-|TRBD1
CASSYSTGTGAEAFF
TGTGCCAGCAGTTACTCGACGGGCACAGGGGCTGAAGCTTTCTTT
>TRBJ2-5|TRBV4-1|-|TRBD2
CASSQEAGETGGRETQYF
TGCGCCAGCAGCCAAGAAGCGGGGGAGACCGGGGGGAGAGAGACCCAGTACTTC
>TRBJ2-2|TRBV11-2|few|TRBD1
CASSRTGANTGELFF
TGTGCCAGCAGCCGGACAGGGGCGAACACCGGGGAGCTGTTTTTT
>TRBJ2-7|TRBV20-1|-|-
CSASPRVTQYF
TGCAGTGCTAGTCCCCGGGTGACGCAGTACTTC
>TRBJ2-1|TRBV18|-|TRBD2
CASSPGRERPNEQFF
TGTGCCAGCTCACCGGGGCGGGAGCGACCCAATGAGCAGTTCTTC
>TRBJ2-7|TRBV2|once|-
CASTLHEQYF
TGTGCCAGCACCCTTCACGAGCAGTACTTC
>TRBJ1-2|TRBV19|-|-
CASSFTNYGYTF
TGTGCCAGTAGTTTCACTAACTATGGCTACACCTTC
>TRBJ1-2|TRBV30|-|TRBD1
CAWSVQGAILGYTF
TGTGCCTGGAGTGTTCAGGGGGCGATACTTGGCTACACCTTC
>TRBJ1-5|TRBV10-3|-|TRBD1
CAIKGAGEEQPQHF
TGTGCCATCAAGGGGGCAGGGGAAGAGCAGCCCCAGCATTTT
>TRBJ2-5|TRBV11-2|-|-
CASSSWGDSETQYF
TGTGCCAGCAGCTCTTGGGGGGACTCAGAGACCCAGTACTTC
>TRBJ1-4|TRBV7-2|once|-
CASSSISTGKREKLFF
TGTGCCAGCAGCTCCATCTCGACAGGCAAGAGGGAAAAACTGTTTTTT
>TRBJ2-1|TRBV20-1|-|TRBD2
CSASISGAEQFF
TGCAGTGCTAGTATAAGCGGGGCCGAGCAGTTCTTC
>TRBJ1-4|TRBV11-2|-|TRBD1
CASSLVLGQLNEKLFF
TGTGCCAGCAGCTTAGTATTGGGACAGCTTAATGAAAAACTGTTTTTT
>TRBJ2-1|TRBV28|few|TRBD1
CASSSNRGNNEQFF
TGTGCCAGCAGTTCTAACAGGGGTAACAATGAGCAGTTCTTC
>TRBJ2-7|TRBV9|-|-
CASSVANTGTEQYF
TGTGCCAGCAGCGTAGCCAACACAGGGACCGAGCAGTACTTC
>TRBJ2-2|TRBV4-2|-|TRBD2
CASSPREGGTGELFF
TGTGCCAGCAGCCCGCGGGAGGGCGGCACCGGGGAGCTGTTTTTT
>TRBJ2-6|TRBV11-2|-|-
CASTQSGANVLTF
TGTGCCAGCACCCAATCTGGGGCCAACGTCCTGACTTTC
>TRBJ2-7|TRBV2|-|-
CASSVGAGVGEQYF
TGTGCCAGCAGTGTCGGGGCAGGGGTAGGCGAGCAGTACTTC
>TRBJ2-1|TRBV7-2|-|-
CASSNRARGYNEQFF
TGTGCCAGCAGCAACAGGGCCAGGGGATACAATGAGCAGTTCTTC
>TRBJ2-1|TRBV28|-|TRBD2
CASSGHSGSRNEQFF
TGTGCCAGCAGCGGGCATAGCGGGAGTCGGAATGAGCAGTTCTTC
>TRBJ2-1|TRBV27|-|TRBD1
CASSWDRVSYNEQFF
TGTGCCAGCAGTTGGGACAGGGTCTCCTACAATGAGCAGTTCTTC
>TRBJ2-1|TRBV28|-|TRBD2
CASSVGLAGMDEQFF
TGTGCCAGCAGTGTCGGACTAGCGGGAATGGATGAGCAGTTCTTC